Listed below are T cell receptor beta chains from one sample, sequenced in a study of cytomegalovirus exposure and HLA in healthy donors. This table comes from immunoSEQ multiplex PCR, and its TCRdb copy is limited to in-frame clones, with some not included. The repertoire consists of around 140,000 clones, with around 80% occurring once and the leading ten covering approximately 1.8%. Sequenced: PBMCs. The origin of the receptors is a female donor in good health and CMV-seropositive. CDR3s include the opening cysteine and the closing phenylalanine or tryptophan. A D gene is named only where the DNA matches it firmly. Clone sizes are given selectively: once, few, many, or a class where the clone is expanded.

clone_size,d_call,v_call,j_call,cdr3_aa,cdr3_nt
once,TRBD1,TRBV7-9,TRBJ1-2,CASSDWGQVNYGYTF,TGTGCCAGCAGCGACTGGGGACAGGTCAACTATGGCTACACCTTC
.,TRBD1,TRBV27,TRBJ1-2,CASRGTGGTTYGYTF,TGTGCCAGCAGAGGTACAGGGGGCACCACCTATGGCTACACCTTC
few,.,TRBV5-1,TRBJ2-7,CASSFGQEGSYEQYF,TGCGCCAGCAGCTTCGGACAGGAGGGCTCCTACGAGCAGTACTTC
few,.,TRBV7-9,TRBJ2-3,CASSPEQWTDTQYF,TGTGCCAGCAGCCCCGAACAGTGGACAGATACGCAGTATTTT
few,.,TRBV18,TRBJ2-1,CASSPILNDNEQFF,TGTGCCAGCTCACCAATACTCAACGACAATGAGCAGTTCTTC
.,.,TRBV10-2,TRBJ2-7,CASSDAGPYEQYF,TGCGCCAGCAGTGATGCGGGGCCGTACGAGCAGTACTTC
.,.,TRBV2,TRBJ2-5,CAPPGNTQETQYF,TGTGCCCCCCCGGGGAATACTCAAGAGACCCAGTACTTC
once,.,TRBV5-1,TRBJ2-3,CASSLAGGTDTQYF,TGCGCCAGCAGCTTGGCGGGGGGCACAGATACGCAGTATTTT
.,.,TRBV6-1,TRBJ1-4,CASTFKSTGYEKLFF,TGTGCCAGCACTTTCAAGTCGACAGGCTATGAAAAACTGTTTTTT
.,.,TRBV14,TRBJ1-2,CASSDTGYGYTF,TGTGCCAGCAGCGACACAGGCTATGGCTACACCTTC
.,.,TRBV9,TRBJ1-2,CASSVGAENYGYTF,TGTGCCAGCAGCGTGGGTGCGGAAAACTATGGCTACACCTTC
.,.,TRBV5-4,TRBJ2-1,CASSLREDEQFF,TGTGCCAGCAGCTTGCGCGAGGATGAGCAGTTCTTC
.,.,TRBV7-9,TRBJ2-4,CASSPLGGRNIQYF,TGTGCCAGCAGCCCACTCGGAGGGCGAAACATTCAGTACTTC
.,.,TRBV6-1,TRBJ2-7,CASSAEKGAGYEQYF,TGTGCCAGCAGTGCCGAGAAGGGGGCGGGATACGAGCAGTACTTC
.,.,TRBV19,TRBJ1-4,CASNGLNEKLFF,TGTGCCAGTAACGGACTAAATGAAAAACTGTTTTTT
.,.,TRBV5-4,TRBJ2-1,CASSFGGTGNNEQFF,TGTGCCAGCAGCTTCGGCGGGACTGGGAACAATGAGCAGTTCTTC
.,.,TRBV4-2,TRBJ2-7,CASSRDWTYEQYF,TGTGCCAGCAGCCGGGACTGGACCTACGAGCAGTACTTC
.,TRBD1,TRBV4-2,TRBJ1-1,CASSQVTGENTEAFF,TGTGCCAGCAGCCAAGTGACAGGGGAGAACACTGAAGCTTTCTTT
.,.,TRBV30,TRBJ1-1,CASDTGNTEAFF,TGTGCCAGTGACACAGGGAACACTGAAGCTTTCTTT
.,.,TRBV28,TRBJ1-5,CASFAGQNSNQPQHF,TGTGCCAGCTTTGCGGGTCAAAATAGCAATCAGCCCCAGCATTTT
.,.,TRBV6-1,TRBJ1-5,CASSRTGSNQPQHF,TGTGCCAGCAGCCGAACAGGGAGCAATCAGCCCCAGCATTTT
.,TRBD1,TRBV10-3,TRBJ2-3,CAISQRDRGGDTQYF,TGTGCCATCAGTCAAAGAGACAGGGGAGGAGATACGCAGTATTTT
.,TRBD1,TRBV18,TRBJ1-2,CASSPNPGQANYGYTF,TGTGCCAGCTCACCAAACCCGGGACAGGCTAACTATGGCTACACCTTC
.,TRBD2,TRBV4-2,TRBJ2-1,CASSPPGSGGAVEQFF,TGTGCCAGCAGCCCCCCGGGGAGCGGGGGGGCCGTTGAGCAGTTCTTC
.,.,TRBV5-1,TRBJ1-4,CASRPGLSTTNEKLFF,TGCGCCAGCAGACCGGGACTTTCGACAACTAATGAAAAACTGTTTTTT
once,TRBD1,TRBV28,TRBJ2-7,CASSGTGTGVIYEQYF,TGTGCCAGCAGTGGAACCGGGACAGGGGTTATCTACGAGCAGTACTTC
.,.,TRBV6-1,TRBJ1-3,CASSEGRVSSGNTIYF,TGTGCCAGCAGTGAAGGTCGTGTGAGCTCTGGAAACACCATATATTTT
few,TRBD2,TRBV9,TRBJ2-3,CASSARTSALDTQYF,TGTGCCAGCAGCGCGAGGACTAGTGCCCTAGATACGCAGTATTTT
once,TRBD2,TRBV19,TRBJ2-4,CASSPSEGGPDIQYF,TGTGCCAGTAGCCCCTCTGAGGGAGGGCCAGACATTCAGTACTTC